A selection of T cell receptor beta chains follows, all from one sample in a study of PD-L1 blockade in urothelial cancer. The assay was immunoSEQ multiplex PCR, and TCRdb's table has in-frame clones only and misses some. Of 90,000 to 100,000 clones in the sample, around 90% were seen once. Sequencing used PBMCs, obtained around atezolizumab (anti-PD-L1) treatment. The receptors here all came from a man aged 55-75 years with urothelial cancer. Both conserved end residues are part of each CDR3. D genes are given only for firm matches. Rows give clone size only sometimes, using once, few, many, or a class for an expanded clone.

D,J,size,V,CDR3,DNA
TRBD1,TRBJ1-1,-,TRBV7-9,CASSLTGESEAFF,TGTGCCAGCAGCTTAACAGGGGAATCTGAAGCTTTCTTT
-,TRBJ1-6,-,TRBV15,CATSGGDGNNSPLHF,TGTGCCACCAGTGGGGGGGACGGGAATAATTCACCCCTCCACTTT
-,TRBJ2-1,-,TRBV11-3,CASPRPGEWRGPHNEQFF,TGTGCCAGCCCTCGCCCGGGTGAATGGCGGGGGCCACACAATGAGCAGTTCTTC
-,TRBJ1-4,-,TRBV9,CASSATGTAASNEKLFF,TGTGCCAGCAGCGCTACAGGTACCGCCGCCTCTAATGAAAAACTGTTTTTT
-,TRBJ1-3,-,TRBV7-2,CASSFSETASGNTIYF,TGTGCCAGCAGCTTTTCCGAGACTGCCTCTGGAAACACCATATATTTT
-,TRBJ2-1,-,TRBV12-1,CASRPPSRQGGRNEQFF,TGTGCCAGCAGGCCCCCCTCCCGGCAGGGAGGCAGGAATGAGCAGTTCTTC
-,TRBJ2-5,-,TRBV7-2,CASSPMAGAQETQYF,TGTGCCAGCAGCCCGATGGCGGGGGCCCAAGAGACCCAGTACTTC
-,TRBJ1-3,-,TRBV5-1,CASSLEARDLSGNTIYF,TGCGCCAGCAGCTTGGAGGCGCGGGACCTTTCGGGAAACACCATATATTTT
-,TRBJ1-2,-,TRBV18,CASSPPDKANYGYTF,TGTGCCAGCTCACCACCGGACAAAGCTAACTATGGCTACACCTTC
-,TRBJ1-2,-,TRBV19,CASSPIGKQEILSRYGYTF,TGTGCCAGTAGTCCTATAGGGAAACAGGAGATACTCTCCCGCTATGGCTACACCTTC
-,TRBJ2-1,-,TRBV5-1,CASSLTWGTTSYNEQFF,TGCGCCAGCAGCCTCACTTGGGGCACTACCTCCTACAATGAGCAGTTCTTC
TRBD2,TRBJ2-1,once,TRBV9,CASSPTGGSYNEQFF,TGTGCCAGCAGCCCCACGGGGGGGTCCTACAATGAGCAGTTCTTC
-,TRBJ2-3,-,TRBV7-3,CASSQGLSTDTQYF,TGTGCCAGCAGCCAGGGACTGAGCACAGATACGCAGTATTTT
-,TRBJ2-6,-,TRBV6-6,CASSYSPGNVLTF,TGTGCCAGCAGTTACTCCCCCGGCAACGTCCTGACTTTC
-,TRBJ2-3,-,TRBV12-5,CASGSADTQYF,TGTGCTAGTGGTTCAGCAGATACGCAGTATTTT
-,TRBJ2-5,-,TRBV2,CASGTGTGETQYF,TGTGCCAGCGGTACCGGCACAGGAGAGACCCAGTACTTC
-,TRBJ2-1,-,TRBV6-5,CASSYSLRVPQFF,TGTGCCAGCAGTTACTCTCTGCGGGTACCCCAGTTCTTC
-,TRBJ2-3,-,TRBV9,CASSVGGRTDTQYF,TGTGCCAGCAGCGTGGGCGGGCGCACAGATACGCAGTATTTT
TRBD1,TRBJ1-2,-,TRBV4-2,CASSQGTGNYGYTF,TGTGCCAGCAGCCAAGGGACAGGGAACTATGGCTACACCTTC
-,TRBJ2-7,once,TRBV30,CAWSVYSYEQYF,TGTGCCTGGAGTGTGTACTCCTACGAGCAGTACTTC
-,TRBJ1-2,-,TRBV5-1,CASSNRDPRAGYTF,TGCGCCAGCAGCAACAGGGACCCTCGCGCTGGCTACACCTTC
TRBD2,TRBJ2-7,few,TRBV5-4,CASSLSSGASYEQYF,TGTGCCAGCAGCTTATCTAGCGGGGCCTCCTACGAGCAGTACTTC
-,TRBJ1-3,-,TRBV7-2,CASSRQDLRSGNTIYF,TGTGCCAGCAGCCGTCAGGATCTACGCTCTGGAAACACCATATATTTT
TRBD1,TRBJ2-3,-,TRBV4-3,CASSTRTGYTDTQYF,TGCGCCAGCAGCACCCGGACAGGGTACACAGATACGCAGTATTTT
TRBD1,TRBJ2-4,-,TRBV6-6,CASSYSSGTGKNIQYF,TGTGCCAGCAGTTATAGCTCCGGGACAGGGAAAAACATTCAGTACTTC
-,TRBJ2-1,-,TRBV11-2,CASSLSLYYNEQFF,TGTGCCAGCAGCTTATCACTTTATTACAATGAGCAGTTCTTC
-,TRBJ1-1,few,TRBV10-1,CASSESWGRVEAFF,TGCGCCAGCAGTGAGTCATGGGGCAGGGTTGAAGCTTTCTTT
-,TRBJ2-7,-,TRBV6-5,CASSYSRGDPYEQYF,TGTGCCAGCAGTTACTCTCGGGGAGACCCCTACGAGCAGTACTTC
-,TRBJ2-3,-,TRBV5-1,CASSPDSRGTQYF,TGCGCCAGCAGCCCGGACTCACGGGGGACGCAGTATTTT
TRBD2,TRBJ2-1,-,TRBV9,CASSPRGVTSYNEQFF,TGTGCCAGCAGCCCGCGGGGGGTCACATCCTACAATGAGCAGTTCTTC
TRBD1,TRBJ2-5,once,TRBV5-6,CASSWTGTGVETQYF,TGTGCCAGCAGCTGGACCGGGACAGGGGTAGAGACCCAGTACTTC
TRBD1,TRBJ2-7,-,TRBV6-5,CASSRTGSYYEQYF,TGTGCCAGTTCCCGGACAGGATCTTACTACGAGCAGTACTTC